The sequence of this T cell receptor beta chain was determined in a study of blood T cell repertoires in COVID-19. Looking at the study overall: Acute and convalescent COVID-19 samples came from the United States, Italy and Spain.

The assay was immunoSEQ multiplex PCR, and TCRdb's table has in-frame clones only and misses some. The sample comprises hundreds of thousands of clones, approximately 92% of which are singletons, and 0.95% to 1.3% rests with the top ten. Researchers sorted participants into cohorts using their self-reported clinical history. The source of this sequence is a man aged 30 to 39 who had recovered from COVID-19. Specimen: PBMCs or T cells enriched from blood (not recorded which).

This chain's CDR3 is CASSFFPPRIEGDNQPQHF. CDR3 sequence (DNA): TGTGCCAGCAGTTTTTTCCCACCGCGCATTGAGGGGGACAATCAGCCCCAGCATTTT. This chain links TRBV27 with TRBJ1-5; D is perhaps TRBD1 (6 bases). In germline, CDR1 is MNHEY, CDR2 SMNVEV (reference sequence). V lost 3 bases, J lost 3 bases, and 24 bases lay in between. The length of the CDR3 is 19 residues.